This T cell receptor beta chain was obtained from a study of blood T cell repertoires in COVID-19. Overall study context: Italy, Spain and the United States were the sources of the convalescent and acute COVID-19 samples. PBMCs, B-cell-depleted T cells, or T cells were the source of the cDNA or gDNA that made up the material.

Study processing details: Reference gene primer amplification in the assay estimated nucleated cell counts. The data were produced by immunoSEQ multiplex PCR, yet TCRdb's version contains in-frame clones alone and is incomplete. V, J and clone size are taken as reported in that table, and D and trimming were inferred from the DNA itself. Among under 90,000 clones listed, 65% to 90% were seen once. Germline V CDR1 and CDR2: MGHRA, YSYEKL. CDR3 length equals 16 residues. With 0 bases removed from V and 0 bases from J, the gap between germline ends came to 12 bases. The rearrangement uses TRBV4-1 and TRBJ2-7, with D possibly being TRBD2 (5 bases). The sequencing sample was made of peripheral blood. The sequence was obtained from an elderly woman with active or convalescent COVID-19. CDR3 protein: CASSQEVERSSYEQYF. CDR3 DNA: TGCGCCAGCAGCCAAGAAGTCGAGCGGTCCTCCTACGAGCAGTACTTC.